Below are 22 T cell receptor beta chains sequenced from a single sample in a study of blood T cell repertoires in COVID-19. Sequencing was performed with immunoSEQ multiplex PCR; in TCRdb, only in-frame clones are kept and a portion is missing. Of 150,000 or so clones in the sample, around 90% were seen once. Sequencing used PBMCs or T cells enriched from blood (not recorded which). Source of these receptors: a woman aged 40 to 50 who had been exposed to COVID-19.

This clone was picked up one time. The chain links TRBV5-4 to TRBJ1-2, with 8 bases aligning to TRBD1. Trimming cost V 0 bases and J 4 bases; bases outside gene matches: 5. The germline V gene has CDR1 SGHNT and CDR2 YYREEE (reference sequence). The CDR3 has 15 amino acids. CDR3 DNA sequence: TGTGCCAGCAGCTTGGGGGACAGGACCCTCTATGGCTACACCTTC. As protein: CASSLGDRTLYGYTF.

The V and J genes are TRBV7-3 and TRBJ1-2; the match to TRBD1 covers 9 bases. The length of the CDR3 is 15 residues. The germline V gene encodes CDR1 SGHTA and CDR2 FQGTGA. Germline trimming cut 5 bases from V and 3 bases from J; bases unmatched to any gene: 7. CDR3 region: CASSPSQGADYGYTF. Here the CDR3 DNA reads TGTGCCAGCAGCCCCTCACAGGGGGCTGACTATGGCTACACCTTC.

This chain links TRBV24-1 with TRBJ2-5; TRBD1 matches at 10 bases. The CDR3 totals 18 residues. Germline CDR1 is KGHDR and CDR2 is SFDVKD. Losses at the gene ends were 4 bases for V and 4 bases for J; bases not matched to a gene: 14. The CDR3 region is CATSESRGTGDIRETQYF. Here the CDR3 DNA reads TGTGCCACCAGTGAGAGTAGAGGGACAGGGGATATCCGAGAGACCCAGTACTTC.

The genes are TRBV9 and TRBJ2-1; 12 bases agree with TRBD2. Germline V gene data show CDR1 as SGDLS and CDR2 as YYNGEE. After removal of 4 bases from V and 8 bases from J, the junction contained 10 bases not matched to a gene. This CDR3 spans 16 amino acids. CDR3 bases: TGTGCCAGCAGCCCCATTATTAGACTAGCGGGGGATGAGCAGTTCTTC. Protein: CASSPIIRLAGDEQFF.

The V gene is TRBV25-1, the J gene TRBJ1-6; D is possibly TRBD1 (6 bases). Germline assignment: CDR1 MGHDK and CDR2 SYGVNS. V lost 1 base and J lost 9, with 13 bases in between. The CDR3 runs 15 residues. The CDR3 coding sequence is TGTGCCAGCAGTGAATGGGGGTTGGGGGCTTCACCCCTCCACTTT. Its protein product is CASSEWGLGASPLHF. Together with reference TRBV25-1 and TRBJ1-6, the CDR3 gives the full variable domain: EADIYQTPRYLVIGTGKKITLECSQTMGHDKMYWYQQDPGMELHLIHYSYGVNSTEKGDLSSESTVSRIRTEHFPLTLESARPSHTSQYLCASSEWGLGASPLHFGNGTRLTVT.

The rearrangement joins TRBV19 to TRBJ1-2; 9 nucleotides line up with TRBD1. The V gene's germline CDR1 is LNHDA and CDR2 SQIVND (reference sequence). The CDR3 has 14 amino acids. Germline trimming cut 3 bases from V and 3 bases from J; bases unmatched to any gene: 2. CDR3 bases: TGTGCCAGTAGTATTGACAGGGGGGACTATGGCTACACCTTC. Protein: CASSIDRGDYGYTF.

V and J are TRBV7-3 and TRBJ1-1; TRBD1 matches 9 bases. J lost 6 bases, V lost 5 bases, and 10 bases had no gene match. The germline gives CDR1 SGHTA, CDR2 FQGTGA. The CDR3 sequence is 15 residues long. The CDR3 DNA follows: TGTGCCAGCAGCGAAAACGGACAGGGGTGGTCTGAAGCTTTCTTT. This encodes CASSENGQGWSEAFF.

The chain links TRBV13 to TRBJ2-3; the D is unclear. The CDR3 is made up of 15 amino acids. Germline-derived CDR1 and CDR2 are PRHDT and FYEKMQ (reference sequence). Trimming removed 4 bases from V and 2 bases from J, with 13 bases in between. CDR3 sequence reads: CASSYQLVNTDTQYF. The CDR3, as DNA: TGTGCCAGCAGCTACCAACTGGTAAACACAGATACGCAGTATTTT.

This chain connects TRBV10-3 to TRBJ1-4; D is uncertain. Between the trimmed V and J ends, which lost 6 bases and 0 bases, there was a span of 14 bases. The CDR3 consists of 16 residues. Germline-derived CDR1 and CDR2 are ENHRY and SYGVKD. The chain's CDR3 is CAISAASGATNEKLFF. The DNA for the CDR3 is TGTGCCATCAGCGCTGCTTCCGGTGCAACTAATGAAAAACTGTTTTTT.

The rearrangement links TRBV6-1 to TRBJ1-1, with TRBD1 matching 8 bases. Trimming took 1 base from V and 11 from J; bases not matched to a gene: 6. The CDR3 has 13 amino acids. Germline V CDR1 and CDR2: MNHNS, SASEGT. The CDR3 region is CASSEVETGAAFF. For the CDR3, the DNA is TGTGCCAGCAGTGAAGTTGAGACAGGGGCGGCTTTCTTT.

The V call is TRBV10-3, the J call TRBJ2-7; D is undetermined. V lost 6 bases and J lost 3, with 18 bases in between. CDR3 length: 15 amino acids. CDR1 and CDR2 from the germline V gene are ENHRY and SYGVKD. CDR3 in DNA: TGTGCCATCAGCAGCTACAGCCGTACGGACTACGAGCAGTACTTC. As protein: CAISSYSRTDYEQYF.

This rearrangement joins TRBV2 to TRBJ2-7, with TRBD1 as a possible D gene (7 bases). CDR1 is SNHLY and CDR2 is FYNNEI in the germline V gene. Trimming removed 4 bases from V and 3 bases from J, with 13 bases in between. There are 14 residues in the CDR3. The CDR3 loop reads CASSGRDRYYEQYF. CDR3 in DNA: TGTGCCAGCAGTGGGCGGGACAGATACTACGAGCAGTACTTC.

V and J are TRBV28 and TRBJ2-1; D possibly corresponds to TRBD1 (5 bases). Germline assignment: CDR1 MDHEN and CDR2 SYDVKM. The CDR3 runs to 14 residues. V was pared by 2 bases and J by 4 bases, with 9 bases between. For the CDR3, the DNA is TGTGCCAGCAGTTTAAGGGCAGGGTACAATGAGCAGTTCTTC. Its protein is CASSLRAGYNEQFF.

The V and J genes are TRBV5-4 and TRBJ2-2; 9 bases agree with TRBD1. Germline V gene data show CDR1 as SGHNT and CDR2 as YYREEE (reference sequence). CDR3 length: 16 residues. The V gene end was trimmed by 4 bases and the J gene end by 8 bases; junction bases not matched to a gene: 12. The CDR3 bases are TGTGCCAGCAGCCAGACAGGGGGAGATGCCCCAGGGGAGCTGTTTTTT. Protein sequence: CASSQTGGDAPGELFF.

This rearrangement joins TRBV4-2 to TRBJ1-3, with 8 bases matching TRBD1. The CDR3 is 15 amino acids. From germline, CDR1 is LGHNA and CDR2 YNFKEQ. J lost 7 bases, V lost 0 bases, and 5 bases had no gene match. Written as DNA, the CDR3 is TGTGCCAGCAGCCAAGACGACAGGGGAGGGAACACCATATATTTT. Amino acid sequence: CASSQDDRGGNTIYF.

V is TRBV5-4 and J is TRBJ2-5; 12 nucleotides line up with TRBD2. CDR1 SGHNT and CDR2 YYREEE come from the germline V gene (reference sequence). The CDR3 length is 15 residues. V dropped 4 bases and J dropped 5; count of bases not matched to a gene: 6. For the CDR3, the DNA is TGTGCCAGCAGCCCCGGACTAGCGGGATCCGAGACCCAGTACTTC. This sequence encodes CASSPGLAGSETQYF.

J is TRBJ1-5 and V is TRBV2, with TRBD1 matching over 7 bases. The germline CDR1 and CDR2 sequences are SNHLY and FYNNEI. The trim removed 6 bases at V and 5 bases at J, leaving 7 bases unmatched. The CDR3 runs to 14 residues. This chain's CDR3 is CASRRTGTHQPQHF. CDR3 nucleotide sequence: TGTGCCAGCAGACGGACAGGAACTCATCAGCCCCAGCATTTT. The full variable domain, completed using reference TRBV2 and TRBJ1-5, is EPEVTQTPSHQVTQMGQEVILRCVPISNHLYFYWYRQILGQKVEFLVSFYNNEISEKSEIFDDQFSVERPDGSNFTLKIRSTKLEDSAMYFCASRRTGTHQPQHFGDGTRLSIL.

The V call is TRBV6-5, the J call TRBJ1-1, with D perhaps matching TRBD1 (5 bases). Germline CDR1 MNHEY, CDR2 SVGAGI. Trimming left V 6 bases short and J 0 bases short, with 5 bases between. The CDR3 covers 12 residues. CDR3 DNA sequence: TGTGCCAGCAGAGGGGTGAACACTGAAGCTTTCTTT. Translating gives CASRGVNTEAFF.

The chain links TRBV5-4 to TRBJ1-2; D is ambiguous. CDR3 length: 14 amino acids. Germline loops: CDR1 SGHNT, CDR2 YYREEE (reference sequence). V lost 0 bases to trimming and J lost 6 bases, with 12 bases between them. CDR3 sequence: CASSLAGREDGYTF. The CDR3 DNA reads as TGTGCCAGCAGCTTGGCCGGGAGGGAGGATGGCTACACCTTC.

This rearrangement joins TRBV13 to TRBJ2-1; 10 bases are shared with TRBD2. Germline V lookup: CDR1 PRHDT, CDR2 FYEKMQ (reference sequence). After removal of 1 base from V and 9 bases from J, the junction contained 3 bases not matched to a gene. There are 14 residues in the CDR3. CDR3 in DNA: TGTGCCAGCAGCTTAGAGCGGGAGGGATTTGAGCAGTTCTTC. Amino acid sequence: CASSLEREGFEQFF.

CDR3 region: CARSSGTGTREDTEAFF. CDR3 nucleotides: TGTGCCAGAAGCTCCGGGACAGGGACCCGAGAGGACACTGAAGCTTTCTTT. The chain employs TRBV5-3 and TRBJ1-1; TRBD1 agrees at 9 bases. TRBV5-3 falls under the ORF class, with uncertain function. After removal of 3 bases from V and 3 bases from J, the junction contained 12 bases not matched to a gene. This CDR3 is 17 amino acids long.

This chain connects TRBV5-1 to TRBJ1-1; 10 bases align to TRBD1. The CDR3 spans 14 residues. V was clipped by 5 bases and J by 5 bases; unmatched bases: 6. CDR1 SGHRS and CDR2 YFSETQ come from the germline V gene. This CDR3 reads CASRTGQGWTEAFF. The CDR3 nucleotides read TGCGCCAGCAGGACGGGACAGGGGTGGACTGAAGCTTTCTTT.